The rows below give T cell receptor beta chains drawn from one sample of a study of Ad26.COV2.S vaccination and SARS-CoV-2 variants. Assay used: immunoSEQ multiplex PCR; TCRdb lists only in-frame clones, some missing. This table has 440,000 or so clones, 80% to 90% appearing once. The sequencing here drew on peripheral blood, taken in a trial of Ad26.COV2.S vaccine versus placebo. The receptors were gathered from a person between 18 and 59 years old who received the Ad26.COV2.S COVID-19 vaccine or a placebo. Both conserved end residues are part of each CDR3. A D gene is named only where the DNA matches it firmly. Not every row has a clone size; where given, it reads once, few, many or a size class.

D gene,J gene,clone size,V gene,CDR3 DNA,CDR3 protein
.,TRBJ1-5,.,TRBV28,TGTGCCAGCAGTGCTAGCCCCCGGACGGGAGGGTATCAGCCCCAGCATTTT,CASSASPRTGGYQPQHF
TRBD2,TRBJ2-5,.,TRBV7-3,TGTGCCAGCAGCTCCGGACTAGCGGCCAAAGAGACCCAGTACTTC,CASSSGLAAKETQYF
.,TRBJ2-3,.,TRBV7-3,TGTGCCAGCAGCTTATTTGCGGGAACCACAGATACGCAGTATTTT,CASSLFAGTTDTQYF
.,TRBJ1-1,.,TRBV7-9,TGTGCCAGCAGCCCACTTTCCCTAGTTCGGGACGGCACTGAAGCTTTCTTT,CASSPLSLVRDGTEAFF
.,TRBJ2-5,.,TRBV20-1,TGCAGTGTCACAGGGTTAGAGACCCAGTACTTC,CSVTGLETQYF
.,TRBJ2-3,.,TRBV18,TGTGCCAGCTCACGACAACCGCGGGACATATCTAGCACAGATACGCAGTATTTT,CASSRQPRDISSTDTQYF
.,TRBJ2-7,.,TRBV7-6,TGTGCCAGCAGCCTCGGGACGGCGACCTACGAGCAGTACTTC,CASSLGTATYEQYF
.,TRBJ2-1,.,TRBV28,TGTGCCAGCAGAGTCGGCGGGACGGCCTACAATGAGCAGTTCTTC,CASRVGGTAYNEQFF
TRBD1,TRBJ1-2,.,TRBV10-3,TGTGCCATCAGTGACACAGGGGGCGCGAACTATGGCTACACCTTC,CAISDTGGANYGYTF
.,TRBJ1-2,.,TRBV18,TGTGCCAGCTCACCGGCCGTAACGGGGGGCTACACCTTC,CASSPAVTGGYTF
.,TRBJ1-1,.,TRBV11-2,TGTGCCAGCAGCCTCGGCGAGAACACTGAAGCTTTCTTT,CASSLGENTEAFF
.,TRBJ2-1,.,TRBV4-2,TGTGCCAGCAGCCATGTGGGTTTGTTATCGGGAGCCGCGGGCAATGAGCAGTTCTTC,CASSHVGLLSGAAGNEQFF
.,TRBJ2-7,.,TRBV19,TGTGCCAGTAGTATAGGGACGTTTTCCTACGAGCAGTACTTC,CASSIGTFSYEQYF
.,TRBJ2-3,.,TRBV7-2,TGTGCCAGCAGCTCCTGGGAGATTACGCAGTATTTT,CASSSWEITQYF
.,TRBJ2-5,once,TRBV11-2,TGTGCCAGCAGCTTAGGTGGTTGGGTCGAAGAGACCCAGTACTTC,CASSLGGWVEETQYF
TRBD2,TRBJ2-2,.,TRBV5-1,TGCGCCAGCAGCCGCGGCGGGAGTAGCCGGGAGCTGTTTTTT,CASSRGGSSRELFF
.,TRBJ2-3,.,TRBV27,TGTGCCAGCAGTTGGGCAGGGGGCACAGATACGCAGTATTTT,CASSWAGGTDTQYF
.,TRBJ1-3,.,TRBV7-3,TGTGCCAGACCGAAGGAGGGGGGTTCTGGAAACACCATATATTTT,CARPKEGGSGNTIYF
.,TRBJ1-1,.,TRBV5-1,TGCGCCAGCAGCTTGTCAGTCATGAACACTGAAGCTTTCTTT,CASSLSVMNTEAFF
.,TRBJ1-2,.,TRBV6-5,TGTGCCACGGGGGATTATGGCTACACCTTC,CATGDYGYTF
.,TRBJ1-1,.,TRBV19,TGTGCCAGTAGTATAGGGGGTAGAGGCACTGAAGCTTTCTTT,CASSIGGRGTEAFF
.,TRBJ1-1,.,TRBV30,TGTGCCTGGAGTCCAGGGAACACTGAAGCTTTCTTT,CAWSPGNTEAFF
TRBD2,TRBJ2-5,.,TRBV10-3,TGTGCCATCAGTTCTGCTAGCGGGACAATGGAGACCCAGTACTTC,CAISSASGTMETQYF
.,TRBJ2-5,.,TRBV12-2,TGTGCAAGTCGCACGGTAGGGCCTAGCGGGACTGAGACCCAGTACTTC,CASRTVGPSGTETQYF
.,TRBJ1-4,few,TRBV13,TGTGCCAGCAGCCGCTACGACAATGAAAAACTGTTTTTT,CASSRYDNEKLFF
TRBD2,TRBJ2-7,.,TRBV29-1,TGCAGCGTGAGGGACCGGGACTACCTATACGAGCAGTACTTC,CSVRDRDYLYEQYF
.,TRBJ1-1,.,TRBV5-1,TGCGCCAGCAGCTTGGGGACAACTGAAGCTTTCTTT,CASSLGTTEAFF
.,TRBJ2-5,.,TRBV10-2,TGCGCCAGCAGCGCCGAACTAGTGATGGAGACCCAGTACTTC,CASSAELVMETQYF
TRBD1,TRBJ1-2,.,TRBV30,TGTGCCAGACAGGGAGTTAACTATGGCTACACCTTC,CARQGVNYGYTF
TRBD1,TRBJ1-1,.,TRBV18,TGTGCCAGCTCACGTCGGGACAGGGGTGAAGCTTTCTTT,CASSRRDRGEAFF
.,TRBJ2-6,.,TRBV19,TGTGCCAGTAGTCGGCCCGGGGACTTCAGCTCTGGGGCCAACGTCCTGACTTTC,CASSRPGDFSSGANVLTF
.,TRBJ2-1,.,TRBV9,TGTGCCAGCAGCGTAGGAGGAGGGGGCGCATCCTACAATGAGCAGTTCTTC,CASSVGGGGASYNEQFF
.,TRBJ2-7,.,TRBV11-2,TGTGCCAGCAGCCCGGGGTGGGCCTCCTACGAGCAGTACTTC,CASSPGWASYEQYF
TRBD2,TRBJ2-7,.,TRBV28,TGTGCCAGCAGTTTGTGGCGGGAGCACTCCTACGAGCAGTACTTC,CASSLWREHSYEQYF
.,TRBJ1-1,.,TRBV28,TGTGCCAGCACCTCCGGGCAAACGAACACTGAAGCTTTCTTT,CASTSGQTNTEAFF
.,TRBJ1-1,once,TRBV12-5,TGTGCTAGTGGTTTTTCAAGCAAGGCTTTCTTT,CASGFSSKAFF
.,TRBJ2-7,.,TRBV6-5,TGTGCCAGCAGGACGACCGGGGGCTACGAGCAGTACTTC,CASRTTGGYEQYF
TRBD1,TRBJ1-1,.,TRBV11-2,TGTGCCAGCAGCTCACAGGGGGACACTGAAGCTTTCTTT,CASSSQGDTEAFF
TRBD1,TRBJ2-1,.,TRBV27,TGTGCCAGCAGTTCCTTGGGGGCAGGGGGATATGAGCAGTTCTTC,CASSSLGAGGYEQFF
.,TRBJ2-3,.,TRBV6-5,TGTGCCAGCAGCCAGATAGAACACACAGATACGCAGTATTTT,CASSQIEHTDTQYF
TRBD2,TRBJ2-7,.,TRBV7-3,TGTGCCAGCAGCTTAATACTCGGCGGGAGATTCCACGAGCAGTACTTC,CASSLILGGRFHEQYF
.,TRBJ2-5,.,TRBV2,TGTGCCAGCAAATCTACCGAAGAATACCAAGAGACCCAGTACTTC,CASKSTEEYQETQYF
.,TRBJ1-3,.,TRBV4-2,TGTGCCAGCAGCCAAGGTTTGACCGTTTCTGGAAACACCATATATTTT,CASSQGLTVSGNTIYF
.,TRBJ1-6,.,TRBV18,TGTGCCAGCTCACCACTCAGCGGGGCAAGTAATTCACCCCTCCACTTT,CASSPLSGASNSPLHF
.,TRBJ1-3,.,TRBV15,TGTGCCACCAGCAGGAAAACAGGGTCTGGAAACACCATATATTTT,CATSRKTGSGNTIYF
.,TRBJ1-5,.,TRBV19,TGTGCCAGTAGTATACTCGATTATAGCAATCAGCCCCAGCATTTT,CASSILDYSNQPQHF
.,TRBJ2-6,.,TRBV7-9,TGTGCCAGCAGCTTAGGCTCCGGCTCTGGGGCCAACGTCCTGACTTTC,CASSLGSGSGANVLTF
TRBD1,TRBJ2-2,.,TRBV5-5,TGTGCCAGCAGCTTGGAGGGACAGGGTCAGCTGTTTTTT,CASSLEGQGQLFF
TRBD1,TRBJ2-1,.,TRBV6-5,TGTGCCAGCCAAACGGGACAGGGGTTCAATGAGCAGTTCTTC,CASQTGQGFNEQFF
.,TRBJ1-1,.,TRBV5-4,TGTGCCAGCAGCTTGAGTCTTGGGCAGCTAAACACTGAAGCTTTCTTT,CASSLSLGQLNTEAFF
.,TRBJ1-5,.,TRBV19,TGTGCCAGTAGTATAGTGTCAGGGCAGCCCCAGCATTTT,CASSIVSGQPQHF
TRBD1,TRBJ2-7,.,TRBV5-1,TGCGCCAGCAGCAGGGACAGCCCTTACGAGCAGTACTTC,CASSRDSPYEQYF
.,TRBJ1-1,.,TRBV29-1,TGCAGCGGGGATACGGACAGATCGAACACTGAAGCTTTCTTT,CSGDTDRSNTEAFF
TRBD2,TRBJ2-3,once,TRBV9,TGTGCCAGCAGCCCCCGACTAGCGGGAGGCACAGATACGCAGTATTTT,CASSPRLAGGTDTQYF
.,TRBJ1-3,once,TRBV6-1,TGTGCCAGCAGTGAAGCCCCCGTCCTGGCCTCTGGAAACACCATATATTTT,CASSEAPVLASGNTIYF
TRBD1,TRBJ2-1,.,TRBV5-5,TGTGCCAGCAGCGCCCGACAGGGGGATGAGCAGTTCTTC,CASSARQGDEQFF
.,TRBJ1-3,.,TRBV6-5,TGTGCCAGCAGGGAGGGGGGATTCGGAAACACCATATATTTT,CASREGGFGNTIYF
.,TRBJ1-5,.,TRBV4-2,TGTGCCAGCAGCCTAATCATAAACCCGTCCCACAGTAATAGCAATCAGCCCCAGCATTTT,CASSLIINPSHSNSNQPQHF
.,TRBJ1-6,few,TRBV28,TGTGCCAGCAGTTCCCGTTCACCCCTCCACTTT,CASSSRSPLHF